Each of the 16 T cell receptor beta chains below was sequenced from the same sample in a study of T cell repertoires in cytomegalovirus infection. In TCRdb, the reads were re-called with MiXCR into one record per CDR3 protein. The table lists over 450,000 distinct CDR3 sequences, approximately 10% of them singletons. Sequenced: PBMCs. Every receptor here comes from a human donor in good health (CMV status not recorded). Some clones in this sample may be carry-over from other donors' samples.

The CDR3 bases are TGTGCCAGCAGTTCCCGTCCTATCTCTGGAAACACCATATATTTT. It specifies CASSSRPISGNTIYF. The V and J genes are TRBV12-3 or TRBV12-4 and TRBJ1-3, with D uncertain. Between the trimmed V and J ends, which lost 4 bases and 0 bases, there was a span of 10 bases. The CDR3 totals 15 residues.

This clonotype was seen many times. The V gene is TRBV2, the J gene TRBJ2-2; 9 positions match TRBD2. V lost 2 bases, J lost 6 bases, and 1 base stayed unmatched. This CDR3 has 14 residues. Germline values: CDR1 SNHLY, CDR2 FYNNEI. The CDR3 nucleotides are TGTGCCAGCAGTGAACTAGCGGGACCCGGGGAGCTGTTTTTT. Its protein product is CASSELAGPGELFF.

This clonotype was found many times. The rearrangement links TRBV7-9 to TRBJ1-1, with D unclear. Trimming pared 2 bases from V and 6 bases from J, leaving 10 bases between. This CDR3 has 13 residues. In germline, CDR1 is SEHNR, CDR2 FQNEAQ (reference sequence). The CDR3 DNA follows: TGTGCCAGCAGCTTAATGGAGGGAGCTGAAGCTTTCTTT. Translated, it gives CASSLMEGAEAFF.

J is TRBJ2-1 and V is TRBV2; D is undetermined. Germline V gives CDR1 SNHLY, CDR2 FYNNEI. The CDR3 has 14 amino acids. The V gene lost 9 bases and the J gene lost 0 bases, with 12 bases spanning the gap. Here the CDR3 reads CARSLVRSYNEQFF. The CDR3, as DNA: TGTGCCAGGAGTTTAGTTCGCTCCTACAATGAGCAGTTCTTC.

This chain uses TRBV20-1 with TRBJ2-7; no clear D gene. Germline values: CDR1 DFQATT, CDR2 SNEGSKA (reference sequence). V was trimmed by 6 bases and J by 0 bases, leaving 15 bases between them. The CDR3 length is 14 residues. Written as DNA, the CDR3 is TGCAGTGCCCTAGAGGACGGAAGCTCCTACGAGCAGTACTTC. It is translated as CSALEDGSSYEQYF.

This clonotype was picked up a small number of times. The gene calls are TRBV12-3 or TRBV12-4 and TRBJ2-7; perhaps TRBD1 as D (5 bases). The germline V and J ends were trimmed by 2 bases and 6 bases, with 8 bases remaining between them. The CDR3 runs 12 residues. The CDR3 loop reads CASSLIGVEQYF. The CDR3, as DNA: TGTGCCAGCAGTTTAATAGGGGTCGAGCAGTACTTC.

The V gene is TRBV29-1, the J gene TRBJ2-7; D may match TRBD1 or TRBD2 (6 bases each). The germline V and J ends were trimmed by 7 bases and 3 bases, with 10 bases remaining between them. The CDR3 spans 11 residues. The germline CDR1 and CDR2 sequences are SQVTM and ANQGSEA. CDR3: CSGGTSYEQYF. Here the CDR3 DNA reads TGCAGCGGCGGGACAAGCTACGAGCAGTACTTC.

The J gene is TRBJ1-2, the V gene TRBV12-5, with D unresolved. The CDR3 is made up of 11 amino acids. The germline V and J ends were trimmed by 7 bases and 7 bases, with 10 bases remaining between them. From germline, CDR1 is LGHNT and CDR2 FRNRAP. DNA of the CDR3: TGTGCTAGTGTTCACGAGGGTGGCTACACCTTC. It codes for CASVHEGGYTF.

This clonotype was observed at least ten times. The rearrangement uses TRBV7-9 and TRBJ2-7, with unresolved D. Trimming took off 1 base at V and 6 bases at J, with 10 bases between the two ends. The CDR3 length is 13 residues. The germline CDR1 and CDR2 sequences are SEHNR and FQNEAQ (reference sequence). The CDR3 bases are TGTGCCAGCAGCTTAGAGGTGGGATCCGAGCAGTACTTC. This translates into CASSLEVGSEQYF.

The chain uses TRBV7-3 and TRBJ2-1; D remains ambiguous. Between the trimmed V and J ends, which lost 4 bases and 6 bases, there was a span of 10 bases. CDR3 length: 13 amino acids. Germline V lookup: CDR1 SGHTA, CDR2 FQGTGA. CDR3 amino acids: CASSSPVANEQFF. CDR3 nucleotide sequence: TGTGCCAGCAGCTCCCCGGTGGCCAATGAGCAGTTCTTC.

This clonotype occurred many times. The gene calls are TRBV29-1 and TRBJ2-5; D gene ambiguous. The germline gives CDR1 SQVTM, CDR2 ANQGSEA. The CDR3 sequence is 14 residues long. Trimming took 5 bases from V and 1 from J, leaving 14 bases between them. The CDR3 region is CSVRGYLIQETQYF. The CDR3 nucleotides are TGCAGCGTTCGAGGATACTTAATCCAAGAGACCCAGTACTTC.

This clonotype came up a few times. The chain couples TRBV19 to TRBJ2-7, with D possibly called TRBD1 or TRBD2 (5 bases each). Deletions cut 10 bases from V and 2 bases from J, with 15 bases between. The germline CDR1 and CDR2 sequences are LNHDA and SQIVND (reference sequence). The CDR3 has 13 amino acids. The CDR3 region has the DNA TGTGCCACGTTAGGGGACGGGACCTACGAGCAGTACTTC. Translating it yields CATLGDGTYEQYF.

The genes are TRBV10-3 and TRBJ1-2, with 8 bases lining up with TRBD1. This CDR3 contains 13 residues. CDR1 ENHRY and CDR2 SYGVKD come from the germline V gene. V dropped 5 bases and J dropped 5; count of bases not matched to a gene: 4. DNA for the CDR3: TGTGCCATCAGTATGACAGGGGCTTATGGCTACACCTTC. Translation gives CAISMTGAYGYTF.

This clonotype was recorded a few times. This chain links TRBV3-1 with TRBJ1-1, with D hard to call. V dropped 1 base and J dropped 11 bases, with 11 bases sitting between them. The CDR3 spans 12 residues. CDR1 is LGHDT, CDR2 YNNKEL, per germline (reference sequence). The CDR3, as DNA: TGTGCCAGCAGCCAAGGGTCCTCGGGGGCTTTCTTT. Residues: CASSQGSSGAFF. Combining the CDR3 with reference TRBV3-1 and TRBJ1-1 gives the whole variable domain DTAVSQTPKYLVTQMGNDKSIKCEQNLGHDTMYWYKQDSKKFLKIMFSYNNKELIINETVPNRFSPKSPDKAHLNLHINSLELGDSAVYFCASSQGSSGAFFGQGTRLTVV.

This clonotype occurred many times. The chain couples TRBV7-8 to TRBJ1-3; no clear D gene. V was clipped by 0 bases and J by 9 bases, with 6 bases between them. This CDR3 has 12 amino acids. Germline lookup yields CDR1 SGHVS and CDR2 FQNEAQ. The CDR3 reads CASSLAVGTIYF. Here the CDR3 DNA reads TGTGCCAGCAGCTTAGCGGTGGGCACCATATATTTT.

Many counts were recorded for this clonotype. The gene calls are TRBV7-4 and TRBJ1-3; 9 bases map to TRBD1. Per the germline V gene, CDR1 is SGHVT and CDR2 is SQSDAQ. The CDR3 loop spans 18 amino acids. V was clipped by 0 bases and J by 1 base; unmatched bases: 7. The CDR3, as DNA: TGTGCCAGCAGCTTAGCCCCCGGGACAGGGCGATCTGGAAACACCATATATTTT. It translates to CASSLAPGTGRSGNTIYF.